This TCR beta chain comes out of a study of T cell responses to AZD1222 COVID-19 vaccine. With respect to this clone: Its antigen is unidentified.

The CDR3 covers 19 residues. J lost 1 base, V lost 4 bases, and 19 bases had no gene match. Germline-derived CDR1 and CDR2 are SGHDT and YYEEEE. Overall study results and limits: The CD4 TCRs associated with vaccination extended across spike and predominated at 160-218 and 743-854.

Assay: immunoSEQ multiplex PCR; the TCRdb copy retains only in-frame clones and omits some. The repertoire holds around 140,000 clones, with around 92% as singletons. Sequenced material: peripheral blood, taken 28 days after the second AZD1222 dose. The sequence was obtained from an adult who received the AZD1222 COVID-19 vaccine. The rearrangement links TRBV5-6 to TRBJ1-1; 7 bases are shared with TRBD1. CDR3 region: CASSRWTFAGGEWNTEAFF. CDR3 in DNA: TGTGCCAGCAGCCGATGGACTTTCGCAGGGGGTGAATGGAACACTGAAGCTTTCTTT.